Following are 30 T cell receptor beta chains from one sample sequenced in a study of CD8 T cells in ankylosing spondylitis. Study observations and caveats: Characteristic, it appeared, of ankylosing spondylitis blood was a TCR beta motif of eight or nine highly homologous variants.

These receptors' targets are unknown. TCRdb passed the 5' RACE reads through MiXCR, listing each CDR3 protein once. The sample has some 800,000 distinct CDR3 sequences; about 12% are singletons. The sequencing input was blood, either unsorted or a sorted T cell fraction (not recorded which). These receptors all stem from a male donor with ankylosing spondylitis.

This clonotype was seen more than once but under ten times. The chain recombines TRBV5-1 with TRBJ2-7; tentative D call: TRBD2 (5 bases). There are 15 residues in the CDR3. Trimming cost V 3 bases and J 0 bases, with 13 bases left between them. CDR1 and CDR2 (germline): SGHRS, YFSETQ. The DNA for the CDR3 is TGCGCCAGCAGCTCGATGACGGGGTTCTCCTACGAGCAGTACTTC. It is translated as CASSSMTGFSYEQYF.

V gene TRBV7-3 combines with J gene TRBJ2-4; D call uncertain. V shed 3 bases and J shed 5 bases, with 8 bases lying between them. This CDR3 is built from 13 residues. Germline V gene lookup returns CDR1 SGHTA and CDR2 FQGTGA. CDR3 region: CASSFSSQNIQYF. CDR3 in DNA: TGTGCCAGCAGCTTCTCTTCCCAAAACATTCAGTACTTC. Full variable domain (rest looked up from reference TRBV7-3 and TRBJ2-4): GAGVSQTPSNKVTEKGKYVELRCDPISGHTALYWYRQSLGQGPEFLIYFQGTGAADDSGLPNDRFFAVRPEGSVSTLKIQRTERGDSAVYLCASSFSSQNIQYFGAGTRLSVL.

This clonotype was recorded many times. The chain uses TRBV4-2 and TRBJ2-2; D unclear. Per the germline V gene, CDR1 is LGHNA and CDR2 is YNFKEQ. Trimming removed 4 bases from V and 5 bases from J, with 17 bases in between. This CDR3 has 16 residues. The CDR3 region has the DNA TGTGCCAGCAGCCTCGACCTCGCCGGGTCTACCGGGGAGCTGTTTTTT. Amino acids: CASSLDLAGSTGELFF.

This clonotype appeared a few times. V usage is TRBV29-1 and J usage is TRBJ1-1; 9 nucleotides line up with TRBD1. Germline CDR1 is SQVTM and CDR2 is ANQGSEA. V was pared by 6 bases and J by 5 bases, with 13 bases of the junction left unmatched. The CDR3 length is 15 residues. CDR3 in amino acids: CSVKRAGQGGTEAFF. The CDR3 DNA reads as TGCAGCGTGAAAAGGGCGGGACAGGGTGGGACTGAAGCTTTCTTT.

This clonotype was observed at least ten times. V usage is TRBV27 and J usage is TRBJ1-5, with D uncertain. This CDR3 has 14 amino acids. Germline lookup yields CDR1 MNHEY and CDR2 SMNVEV (reference sequence). V gave up 8 bases and J gave up 0 bases, with 11 bases separating them. The CDR3 is CASRDRNSNQPQHF. Written as DNA, the CDR3 is TGTGCCAGCCGCGACCGGAATAGCAATCAGCCCCAGCATTTT.

This clonotype was counted many times. The chain joins TRBV18 to TRBJ2-1; D might be TRBD2 (6 bases). V dropped 6 bases and J dropped 3 bases, with 12 bases sitting between them. CDR1 and CDR2 from the germline V gene are KGHSH and LQKENI. The CDR3 has 14 amino acids. The CDR3 nucleotides read TGTGCCAGCTCGCCCTGGGAGGACTACAATGAGCAGTTCTTC. This translates into CASSPWEDYNEQFF.

This clonotype showed up many times. CDR3 region: CSARARPSGGADEQFF. Written as DNA, the CDR3 is TGCAGTGCTAGAGCCCGGCCTAGCGGGGGGGCGGATGAGCAGTTCTTC. The rearrangement uses TRBV20-1 and TRBJ2-1, with TRBD2 identical over 12 bases. The V gene end was trimmed by 1 base and the J gene end by 8 bases; junction bases not matched to a gene: 9. Germline V gene data show CDR1 as DFQATT and CDR2 as SNEGSKA (reference sequence). The length of the CDR3 is 16 residues.

This clonotype has more than one count but fewer than ten. The V and J genes are TRBV20-1 and TRBJ2-5, with TRBD2 identical over 14 bases. The length of the CDR3 is 14 residues. Germline V gene lookup returns CDR1 DFQATT and CDR2 SNEGSKA (reference sequence). CDR3 amino acids: CRTSGGAGTETQYF. CDR3 coding DNA: TGCAGGACTAGCGGGGGGGCGGGCACAGAGACCCAGTACTTC.

This clonotype was seen ten or more times. J is TRBJ2-7 and V is TRBV6-5, with D maybe TRBD1 (7 bases). V lost 4 bases and J lost 3, with 13 bases in between. CDR3 length: 14 amino acids. Germline CDR1 and CDR2: MNHEY and SVGAGI. The CDR3 bases are TGTGCCAGCAGTTCGACAGGGAGGCGCTACGAGCAGTACTTC. It encodes CASSSTGRRYEQYF.

In its sample, this clonotype was seen many times. V usage is TRBV5-1 and J usage is TRBJ1-5, with 7 bases identical to TRBD1. With V trimmed by 4 bases and J by 4 bases, 8 bases remained unmatched. CDR1 is SGHRS and CDR2 is YFSETQ in the germline V gene. CDR3 length: 15 amino acids. The CDR3 DNA follows: TGCGCCAGCAGCGCCTCGTCAGGGGGGAATCAGCCCCAGCATTTT. Protein sequence: CASSASSGGNQPQHF. Full variable domain (outside the CDR3, taken from reference TRBV5-1 and TRBJ1-5): KAGVTQTPRYLIKTRGQQVTLSCSPISGHRSVSWYQQTPGQGLQFLFEYFSETQRNKGNFPGRFSGRQFSNSRSEMNVSTLELGDSALYLCASSASSGGNQPQHFGDGTRLSIL.

This clonotype was detected only a few times. This rearrangement joins TRBV6-1 to TRBJ2-1, with TRBD2 matching 8 bases. Germline loops: CDR1 MNHNS, CDR2 SASEGT. Trimming cost V 9 bases and J 1 base; bases outside gene matches: 8. The CDR3 is made up of 15 amino acids. DNA for the CDR3: TGTGCCAGTGGGGCTAGCGGGCTTTCCTACAATGAGCAGTTCTTC. Translation gives CASGASGLSYNEQFF.

The chain couples TRBV29-1 to TRBJ1-1; D remains ambiguous. This CDR3 is 13 amino acids long. Germline V gene lookup returns CDR1 SQVTM and CDR2 ANQGSEA. With 3 bases removed from V and 4 bases from J, the gap between germline ends came to 12 bases. The DNA for the CDR3 is TGCAGCGTTGAGACGGCCCTGGGCACTGAAGCTTTCTTT. It yields the protein CSVETALGTEAFF. Together with reference TRBV29-1 and TRBJ1-1, the CDR3 gives the full variable domain: SAVISQKPSRDICQRGTSLTIQCQVDSQVTMMFWYRQQPGQSLTLIATANQGSEATYESGFVIDKFPISRPNLTFSTLTVSNMSPEDSSIYLCSVETALGTEAFFGQGTRLTVV.

This chain connects TRBV5-1 to TRBJ2-3, with D perhaps TRBD1 or TRBD2 (6 bases each). Germline-derived CDR1 and CDR2 are SGHRS and YFSETQ. V was pared by 0 bases and J by 2 bases, with 13 bases between. The CDR3 is 16 residues long. The CDR3 is CASSLGPGALTDTQYF. The CDR3 DNA reads as TGCGCCAGCAGCTTGGGTCCGGGGGCCCTCACAGATACGCAGTATTTT.

In DNA, the CDR3 is TGCAGTGCTCGACCAATACCGATGCGGGAGGGATACAATGAGCAGTTCTTC. Residues: CSARPIPMREGYNEQFF. The chain links TRBV20-1 to TRBJ2-1; 9 positions match TRBD2. The V gene end was trimmed by 5 bases and the J gene end by 4 bases; junction bases not matched to a gene: 15. This CDR3 is 17 amino acids long. Germline V gene sequence: CDR1 DFQATT, CDR2 SNEGSKA (reference sequence).

V is TRBV12-3 or TRBV12-4 and J is TRBJ1-5; D may be TRBD1 (6 bases). V was trimmed by 3 bases and J by 6 bases, leaving 12 bases between them. This CDR3 region has 14 residues. Here the CDR3 DNA reads TGTGCCAGCAGTTTGCGGGGGGCAGGTCAGCCCCAGCATTTT. Translated, it gives CASSLRGAGQPQHF.

This clonotype has a handful of counts. The chain carries TRBV20-1 and TRBJ1-3; 8 positions agree with TRBD1. This CDR3 comprises 17 residues. With 1 base clipped from V and 0 bases from J, the junction kept 8 bases outside the gene matches. Germline V CDR1 and CDR2: DFQATT, SNEGSKA (reference sequence). The CDR3 DNA reads TGCAGTGCTAGAGCCTGGACAGGGTCCCACTCTGGAAACACCATATATTTT. It yields the protein CSARAWTGSHSGNTIYF.

V usage is TRBV5-1 and J usage is TRBJ1-2; D remains ambiguous. The V end was cut by 4 bases, the J end by 7 bases, with 14 bases between. This CDR3 comprises 13 residues. The germline CDR1 and CDR2 sequences are SGHRS and YFSETQ. CDR3 sequence: CASSVTQTGGYTF. CDR3 nucleotides: TGCGCCAGCAGCGTGACACAGACGGGTGGCTACACCTTC. Looking up the rest from reference TRBV5-1 and TRBJ1-2 gives the full variable domain: KAGVTQTPRYLIKTRGQQVTLSCSPISGHRSVSWYQQTPGQGLQFLFEYFSETQRNKGNFPGRFSGRQFSNSRSEMNVSTLELGDSALYLCASSVTQTGGYTFGSGTRLTVV.

This clonotype was seen a few times. The chain employs TRBV6-1 and TRBJ2-2; a weak D match, TRBD2 (5 bases). CDR3 size: 14 residues. The germline V gene has CDR1 MNHNS and CDR2 SASEGT. Trimming cost V 7 bases and J 1 base, with 10 bases left between them. The DNA of the CDR3 is TGTGCCAGCACCCCCCGGGGGAACACCGGGGAGCTGTTTTTT. Its protein product is CASTPRGNTGELFF.

The chain recombines TRBV5-1 with TRBJ1-1; TRBD1 matches 8 bases. V was clipped by 0 bases and J by 3 bases; unmatched bases: 4. The CDR3 loop spans 15 amino acids. Germline CDR1 SGHRS, CDR2 YFSETQ. CDR3 DNA sequence: TGCGCCAGCAGCTTGGGGCCAGGGGGCTACACTGAAGCTTTCTTT. Encoded protein: CASSLGPGGYTEAFF.

In its sample, this clonotype was seen a few times. V is TRBV4-2 and J is TRBJ2-1; 12 bases are a match to TRBD1. CDR1 and CDR2 (germline): LGHNA, YNFKEQ. J gave up 6 bases and V 4 bases, and 7 bases lay outside the gene matches. The CDR3 totals 16 residues. CDR3: CASSPYGTGGLNEQFF. CDR3 bases: TGTGCCAGCAGCCCTTACGGGACAGGGGGCCTCAATGAGCAGTTCTTC.

This chain connects TRBV10-3 to TRBJ1-2; D is possibly TRBD1 (6 bases). V lost 0 bases, J lost 8 bases, and 13 bases lay in between. This CDR3 comprises 14 residues. Germline V gives CDR1 ENHRY, CDR2 SYGVKD. The CDR3 protein is CAISESSTGKGYTF. The CDR3 DNA is TGTGCCATCAGTGAGTCGAGCACAGGGAAAGGCTACACCTTC.

This clonotype was counted a few times. V and J are TRBV4-3 and TRBJ2-3, with D possibly being TRBD2 (5 bases). V was pared by 1 base and J by 1 base, with 9 bases between. Germline loops: CDR1 LGHNA, CDR2 YSLEER. CDR3 length equals 15 residues. The CDR3 coding sequence is TGCGCCAGCAGCCAAGCCCGGGGAGGCACAGATACGCAGTATTTT. It translates to CASSQARGGTDTQYF.

The rearrangement uses TRBV20-1 and TRBJ1-1; maybe TRBD1 (5 bases). The CDR3 loop spans 15 amino acids. Trimming shortened V by 3 bases and J by 3 bases, and 17 bases separated the two germline ends. Germline CDR1 is DFQATT and CDR2 is SNEGSKA (reference sequence). The CDR3 loop reads CSASGGFQGDTEAFF. In DNA, the CDR3 is TGCAGTGCTAGTGGAGGGTTTCAGGGAGACACTGAAGCTTTCTTT.

The chain is built from TRBV25-1 and TRBJ1-1; D perhaps matches TRBD1 (5 bases). V dropped 4 bases and J dropped 8 bases, with 14 bases sitting between them. The germline CDR1 and CDR2 sequences are MGHDK and SYGVNS. This CDR3 region has 13 residues. CDR3 bases: TGTGCCAGCAGTGTACATTGGGGGGAGGAAGCTTTCTTT. The encoded protein is CASSVHWGEEAFF.

V is TRBV4-2 and J is TRBJ1-1; 9 bases match TRBD1. CDR3 length: 17 residues. The trim removed 3 bases at V and 3 bases at J, leaving 11 bases unmatched. Germline CDR1 LGHNA, CDR2 YNFKEQ. The CDR3 region is CASSHSTGTGRDTEAFF. The CDR3, as DNA: TGTGCCAGCAGCCATTCTACCGGGACAGGGAGGGACACTGAAGCTTTCTTT.

This clonotype was counted ten times or more. This chain uses TRBV9 with TRBJ2-1; D is uncertain. The CDR3 length is 12 residues. Germline V gene lookup returns CDR1 SGDLS and CDR2 YYNGEE. V was shortened by 0 bases and J by 9 bases, with 7 bases between the two germline ends. The CDR3 loop is CASSVDRGEQFF. The CDR3 nucleotides read TGTGCCAGCAGCGTAGACCGCGGTGAGCAGTTCTTC.

This clonotype has at least ten counts. The gene calls are TRBV18 and TRBJ1-2, with TRBD1 as a possible D gene (6 bases). In germline, CDR1 is KGHSH, CDR2 LQKENI. The CDR3 covers 14 residues. Trimming shortened V by 3 bases and J by 1 base, and 9 bases separated the two germline ends. CDR3 residues: CASSPAGDNYGYTF. The CDR3 DNA is TGTGCCAGCTCACCGGCAGGGGATAACTATGGCTACACCTTC.

This clonotype was seen a few times. This sequence joins TRBV19 and TRBJ1-6, with no clear D. Trimming cost V 6 bases and J 1 base, with 13 bases left between them. This CDR3 is built from 16 residues. Germline assignment: CDR1 LNHDA and CDR2 SQIVND (reference sequence). The CDR3 coding sequence is TGTGCCAGTAGGCGGTCGCAGAATTCCTATAATTCACCCCTCCACTTT. Its protein is CASRRSQNSYNSPLHF. Filled out from reference TRBV19 and TRBJ1-6, the complete variable domain reads DGGITQSPKYLFRKEGQNVTLSCEQNLNHDAMYWYRQDPGQGLRLIYYSQIVNDFQKGDIAEGYSVSREKKESFPLTVTSAQKNPTAFYLCASRRSQNSYNSPLHFGNGTRLTVT.

Ten or more counts support this clonotype. The gene calls are TRBV29-1 and TRBJ2-5; TRBD2 agrees at 7 bases. The V gene's germline CDR1 is SQVTM and CDR2 ANQGSEA. There are 14 residues in the CDR3. Trimming cost V 4 bases and J 2 bases; bases outside gene matches: 7. CDR3 amino acids: CSVAPAGAQETQYF. The DNA for the CDR3 is TGCAGCGTTGCCCCGGCGGGAGCGCAAGAGACCCAGTACTTC.

The table lists this clonotype with many counts. The V gene is TRBV7-8, the J gene TRBJ2-1, with D uncertain. Trimming cost V 5 bases and J 7 bases, with 9 bases left between them. Looked up from germline, CDR1 is SGHVS and CDR2 is FQNEAQ. This CDR3 spans 12 amino acids. The CDR3 region is CASSKSRNEQFF. The CDR3 DNA reads TGTGCCAGCAGCAAAAGTAGGAATGAGCAGTTCTTC.